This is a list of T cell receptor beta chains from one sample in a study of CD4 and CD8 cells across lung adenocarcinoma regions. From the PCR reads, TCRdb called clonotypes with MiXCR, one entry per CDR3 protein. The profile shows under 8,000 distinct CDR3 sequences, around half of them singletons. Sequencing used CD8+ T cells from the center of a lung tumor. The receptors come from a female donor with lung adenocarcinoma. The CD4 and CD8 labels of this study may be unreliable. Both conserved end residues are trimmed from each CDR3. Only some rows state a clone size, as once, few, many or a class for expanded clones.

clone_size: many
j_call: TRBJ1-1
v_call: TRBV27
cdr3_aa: ASSIHAKSEAF

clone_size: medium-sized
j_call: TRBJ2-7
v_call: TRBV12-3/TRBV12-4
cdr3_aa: ASGQANYEQY

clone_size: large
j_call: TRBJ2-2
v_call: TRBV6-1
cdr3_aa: ASSVHASYGAGELF

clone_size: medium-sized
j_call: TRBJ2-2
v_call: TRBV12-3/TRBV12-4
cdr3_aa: ASSFNEVLF

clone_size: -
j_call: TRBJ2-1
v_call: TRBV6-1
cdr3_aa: ASRAGQGIYNEQF

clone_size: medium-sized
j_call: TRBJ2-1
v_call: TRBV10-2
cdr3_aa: ASSETSGSSYNEQF

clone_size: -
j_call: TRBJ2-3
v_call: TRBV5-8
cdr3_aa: ASSRAPTGGRTDTQY

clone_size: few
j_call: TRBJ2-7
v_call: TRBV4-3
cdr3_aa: ASSQRTGREQY

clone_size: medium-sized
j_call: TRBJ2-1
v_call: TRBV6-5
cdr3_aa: ASSYSSGLAGVSYNEQF

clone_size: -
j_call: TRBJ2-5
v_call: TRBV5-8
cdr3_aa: ASSFGDRCDTETQY

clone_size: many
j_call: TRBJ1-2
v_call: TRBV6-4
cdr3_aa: ASGKIGGGSGYT

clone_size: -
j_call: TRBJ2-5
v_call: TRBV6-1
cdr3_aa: ASSLRLAEQY

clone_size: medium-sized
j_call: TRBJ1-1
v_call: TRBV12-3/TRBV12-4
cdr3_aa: ASSRGVHTEAF

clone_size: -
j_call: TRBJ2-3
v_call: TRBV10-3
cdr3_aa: AIGGGPSGGPDTQY

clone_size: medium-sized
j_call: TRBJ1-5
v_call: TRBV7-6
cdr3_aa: ASSLGVNNQPQH

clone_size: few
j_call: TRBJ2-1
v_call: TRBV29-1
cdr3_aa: SVGEDEQF

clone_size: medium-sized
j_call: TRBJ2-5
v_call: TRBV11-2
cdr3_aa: ASSLGSSIAGETQY

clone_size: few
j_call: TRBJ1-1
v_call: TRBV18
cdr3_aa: ASSQGLGSTEAF

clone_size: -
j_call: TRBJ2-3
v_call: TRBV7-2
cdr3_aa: ASSILAAFTDTQY

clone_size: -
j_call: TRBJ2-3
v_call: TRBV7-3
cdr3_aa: ASSPRGWTGRATDTQY

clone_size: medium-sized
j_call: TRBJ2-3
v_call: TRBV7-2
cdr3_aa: ASSSGTGAGTDTQY

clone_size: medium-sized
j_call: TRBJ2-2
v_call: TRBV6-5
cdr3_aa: ASSSPSGRHTGELF

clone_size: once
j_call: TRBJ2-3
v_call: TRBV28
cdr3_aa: ASSSLAGGLVDTQY

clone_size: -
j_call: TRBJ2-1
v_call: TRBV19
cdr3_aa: ASSLSGSSYNEQF

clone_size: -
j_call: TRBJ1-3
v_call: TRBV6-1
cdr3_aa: ASKIQGGNTIY

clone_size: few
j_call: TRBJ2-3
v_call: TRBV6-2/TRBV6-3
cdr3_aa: ASSLSGIDTQY

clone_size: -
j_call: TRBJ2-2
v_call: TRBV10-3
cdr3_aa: AIRGLAGVRTEALF

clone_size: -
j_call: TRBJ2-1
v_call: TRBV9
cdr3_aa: ASSVGGQGAIEQF

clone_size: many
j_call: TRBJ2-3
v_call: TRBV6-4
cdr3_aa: ASSQTSGSTDTQY

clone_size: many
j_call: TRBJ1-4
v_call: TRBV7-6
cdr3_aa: ASSLNLYEKLF

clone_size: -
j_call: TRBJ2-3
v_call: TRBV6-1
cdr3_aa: ASSPNPETQY

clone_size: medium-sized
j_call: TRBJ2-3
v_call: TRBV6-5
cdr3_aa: ASSLGQGGGTDTQY

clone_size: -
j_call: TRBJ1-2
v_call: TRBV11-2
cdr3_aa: ASSQTGTNGYT

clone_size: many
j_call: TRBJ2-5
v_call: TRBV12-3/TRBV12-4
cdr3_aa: AGEWETQY

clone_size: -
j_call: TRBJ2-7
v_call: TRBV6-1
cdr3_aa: ASSPQTVPSYEQY

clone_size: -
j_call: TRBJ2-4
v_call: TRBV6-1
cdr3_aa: ASIGGLAQNIQY

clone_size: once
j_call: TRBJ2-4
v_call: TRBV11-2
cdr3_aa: GSSLGGGPVDTQY

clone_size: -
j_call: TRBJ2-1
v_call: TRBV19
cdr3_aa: ASSSHNEQF

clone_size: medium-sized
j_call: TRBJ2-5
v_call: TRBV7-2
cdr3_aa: ASSLALDWGQY

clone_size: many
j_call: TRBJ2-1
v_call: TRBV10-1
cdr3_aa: ASSPGLAGGNNEQF

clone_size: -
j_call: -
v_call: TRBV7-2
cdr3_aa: ASTGLGAKDTQY